This T cell receptor (beta chain) was profiled in a study of long-term antiretroviral therapy in people with HIV. Germline lookup yields CDR1 MNHEY and CDR2 SMNVEV (reference sequence). V shed 2 bases and J shed 6 bases, with 21 bases lying between them. This CDR3 has 17 residues. Sequencing used immunoSEQ v3.0 at survey level. Profiling relied on immunoSEQ multiplex PCR, and the TCRdb table lists in-frame clones only, not all of them. Of roughly 50,000 clones in the sample, around 80% are singletons; the top ten hold 2.5% to 3.5%. The J gene is TRBJ2-3, the V gene TRBV27; the D gene is possibly TRBD2 (6 bases). Sequenced here: unsorted PBMCs, sampled 0.8 years after starting antiretroviral therapy. The TCR comes from a woman younger than 35 with HIV. The CDR3 bases are TGTGCCAGCAGTTTACCTCGAGCGATCGGGAGATGGGATACGCAGTATTTT. Protein product: CASSLPRAIGRWDTQYF.